Listed below are T cell receptor beta chains from one sample, sequenced in a study of shared clonotypes between healthy human individuals. This table comes from immunoSEQ multiplex PCR, and its TCRdb copy is limited to in-frame clones, with some not included. The sample carries about 2 million clones, roughly 94% recorded once. Source material: naive CD4+ T cells sorted from blood. The receptors come from a man between 18 and 35 years old in good health. Both conserved end residues are part of each CDR3. Fields, in order: V gene, D gene, clone size, J gene, CDR3 DNA, CDR3 protein. D genes are given only for firm matches. Rows give clone size only sometimes, using once, few, many, or a class for an expanded clone.

TRBV5-8,TRBD1,-,TRBJ2-7,TGTGCCAGCAGCGCTACCGGGACAGCTCCCTACGAGCAGTACTTC,CASSATGTAPYEQYF
TRBV7-6,-,-,TRBJ2-2,TGTGCCAGCAGCAGTCCCTTTCGGGGGATGAACACCGGGGAGCTGTTTTTT,CASSSPFRGMNTGELFF
TRBV12-5,-,-,TRBJ2-2,TGTGCTAGTGGTTTGGGAGGACAGCTGAACACCGGGGAGCTGTTTTTT,CASGLGGQLNTGELFF
TRBV10-1,TRBD2,once,TRBJ2-1,TGCGCCAGCAGTGAGTCTGGGGGGGCCTACAATGAGCAGTTCTTC,CASSESGGAYNEQFF
TRBV5-1,-,-,TRBJ2-5,TGCGCCAGCAGCTTGGCTGAAGAGACCCAGTACTTC,CASSLAEETQYF
TRBV29-1,TRBD2,-,TRBJ2-5,TGCAGCGTTGACGTCCGGGGACTACTAGAGACCCAGTACTTC,CSVDVRGLLETQYF
TRBV2,TRBD1,-,TRBJ1-5,TGTGCCGCGAAGACAGGGGCCAATCAGCCCCAGCATTTT,CAAKTGANQPQHF
TRBV6-5,-,-,TRBJ1-1,TGTGCCAGCAGTTCTTCCCGGGACGCGAACACTGAAGCTTTCTTT,CASSSSRDANTEAFF
TRBV6-1,-,-,TRBJ2-2,TGTGTCTGCGGGACATTGAACACCGGGGAGCTGTTTTTT,CVCGTLNTGELFF
TRBV29-1,-,-,TRBJ1-3,TGCAGCGTTGAAGAAGTGCAGGGAAGTTCTGGAAACACCATATATTTT,CSVEEVQGSSGNTIYF
TRBV6-5,TRBD1,-,TRBJ2-7,TGTGCCAGCAGTTACGCGACAGGGAAAGTCTACGAGCAGTACTTC,CASSYATGKVYEQYF
TRBV5-1,-,-,TRBJ1-6,TGCGCCAGCAGCTTGGAGGAACAATCTTTGGGAAATTCACCCCTCCACTTT,CASSLEEQSLGNSPLHF
TRBV9,-,-,TRBJ1-2,TGTGCCAGCAGCTCCTTGGGGCATGGCTACACCTTC,CASSSLGHGYTF
TRBV6-1,-,-,TRBJ1-3,TGTGCCAGCAGCCCCCAGGGGCAGGCAAACACCATATATTTT,CASSPQGQANTIYF
TRBV11-2,TRBD2,-,TRBJ2-2,TGTGCCAGCAGCTTCAAAGGACTAGCGGGAGGGTCGAACACCGGGGAGCTGTTTTTT,CASSFKGLAGGSNTGELFF
TRBV10-3,TRBD1,-,TRBJ1-1,TGTGCCATGGCCGGGACAGGGAGTGTTGAAGCTTTCTTT,CAMAGTGSVEAFF
TRBV19,-,-,TRBJ1-1,TGTGCCAGTAGTGAGCTAGCGGGGAGTAAAGCTTTCTTT,CASSELAGSKAFF
TRBV5-1,TRBD1,-,TRBJ2-7,TGCGCCAGCGGGGGACAGGGGCCCTACGAGCAGTACTTC,CASGGQGPYEQYF
TRBV30,TRBD1,-,TRBJ1-6,TGTGCCTGGACCGGGACAGGTCTAAATTCACCCCTCCACTTT,CAWTGTGLNSPLHF
TRBV4-1,TRBD1,-,TRBJ1-2,TGCGCCAGCAGCCAAGGGGGGCAGGGGGCTTGGTATGGCTACACCTTC,CASSQGGQGAWYGYTF
TRBV5-4,TRBD1,-,TRBJ2-7,TGTGCCAGCGGTGACCGGGACAGGGGTTACGAGCAGTACTTC,CASGDRDRGYEQYF
TRBV30,-,-,TRBJ1-4,TGTGCCTGGGCACCCCTGGCCGGTGAAAAACTGTTTTTT,CAWAPLAGEKLFF
TRBV6-6,-,-,TRBJ1-5,TGTGCCAGCAGTTACCTCGGTCCAGGCGGCAATCAGCCCCAGCATTTT,CASSYLGPGGNQPQHF
TRBV5-4,TRBD2,-,TRBJ2-1,TGTGCCAGCAGCTCTAAGCGGGGGGACTACAATGAGCAGTTCTTC,CASSSKRGDYNEQFF
TRBV28,TRBD1,once,TRBJ1-4,TGTGCCAGCAGTATGTCAAGCAGGGGGTATAAAGAAAAACTGTTTTTT,CASSMSSRGYKEKLFF
TRBV10-1,-,-,TRBJ2-3,TGCGCCAGCAGTAAGGGGGAGGGCCCCGGCACAGATACGCAGTATTTT,CASSKGEGPGTDTQYF
TRBV5-4,-,-,TRBJ1-2,TGTGCCAGCAGCCCACAAGGTGACAGGACCCACTACACCTTC,CASSPQGDRTHYTF